This T cell receptor (beta chain) came from a study of blood T cell repertoires in COVID-19. Overall study context: Donors in the United States, Italy and Spain gave samples during acute or convalescent COVID-19. The cDNA or gDNA used as material had been derived from T cells, B-cell-depleted T cells, or PBMCs.

Original processing methods: The authors estimated nucleated cell counts from reference gene primer amplification. Assay: immunoSEQ multiplex PCR; the TCRdb copy retains only in-frame clones and omits some. V, J and clone size are those of that table, while D and trimming were read from the DNA. Among approximately 75,000 clones listed, over 65% were seen once. This clone has only a few counts. CDR1 is MNHEY, CDR2 SMNVEV, per germline (reference sequence). The CDR3 contains 18 residues. V was clipped by 5 bases and J by 0 bases, with 17 bases between them. The sequenced sample consisted of peripheral blood. The clonotype was recovered from a human donor with acute or convalescent COVID-19. The donor label of this sample is uncertain. The chain uses TRBV27 and TRBJ1-6; a weak D match, TRBD1 (6 bases). CDR3 in amino acids: CASSPTGQRGSYNSPLHF. The DNA of the CDR3 is TGTGCCAGCAGTCCCACTGGACAGAGGGGCTCCTATAATTCACCCCTCCACTTT.